The rows below give T cell receptor beta chains drawn from one sample of a study of T-cell reconstitution after alpha-beta-depleted transplantation in children. TCRdb re-called the PCR reads with MiXCR, one entry per CDR3 protein. The repertoire includes some 300,000 distinct CDR3 sequences, just over 7.5% of them detected once, and about 9.3% sits in the top ten. The sequences come from peripheral blood, collected 360 days after TCRalphabeta/CD19-depleted stem cell transplant. Receptors were obtained from a female patient aged 2-9 years who had a stem cell transplant for Fanconi anemia, so the T cells may come from the graft donor. Each CDR3 is given with its conserved first and last residue. A D gene is named only where the DNA matches it firmly. Clone size is shown for a subset of rows, as once, few, many or a class of expanded clone.

V,size,J,D,DNA,CDR3
TRBV5-1,-,TRBJ2-5,-,TGCGCCAGCAGCTTGGACGTCGGCCGAGAGACCCAGTACTTC,CASSLDVGRETQYF
TRBV7-8,many,TRBJ2-1,TRBD2,TGTGCCAGCAAAAATATAAGCGGGAGGTCCAATGAGCAGTTCTTC,CASKNISGRSNEQFF
TRBV4-3,many,TRBJ1-5,-,TGCGCCAGCAGCCAAGCGCGGGGGCAGCCCCAGCATTTT,CASSQARGQPQHF
TRBV7-9,many,TRBJ2-1,TRBD2,TGTGCCAGCATGAGGTACCCTCCAAGCGGGACCTACAATGAGCAGTTCTTC,CASMRYPPSGTYNEQFF
TRBV4-3,many,TRBJ2-1,-,TGCGCCAGCAGCCAATTCCGGGACACACGGTACAATGAGCAGTTCTTC,CASSQFRDTRYNEQFF
TRBV12-3/TRBV12-4,few,TRBJ1-4,-,TGTGCCAGCAGTCCGGGACAAGGGTTAGGAGGGGCGACTAATGAAAAACTGTTTTTT,CASSPGQGLGGATNEKLFF
TRBV12-3/TRBV12-4,many,TRBJ2-5,TRBD2,TGTGCCAGCAGTTTCGGGGGGGCCGTAGAGACCCAGTACTTC,CASSFGGAVETQYF
TRBV28,many,TRBJ1-2,-,TGTGCCAGCAGGGAGGGAAACTATGGCTACACCTTC,CASREGNYGYTF
TRBV20-1,many,TRBJ2-7,-,TGCAGTGCTAGTAGCCCCGCGACAGTGATATACGAGCAGTACTTC,CSASSPATVIYEQYF
TRBV20-1,few,TRBJ1-1,-,TGCAGTGCTAGAGATGATCAGGGGTCGGGGCGAGCTTTCTTT,CSARDDQGSGRAFF
TRBV7-8,-,TRBJ2-7,-,TGTGCCAGCAGACCCGGGGCCCTCCCCTACGAGCAGTACTTC,CASRPGALPYEQYF
TRBV4-1,few,TRBJ2-3,TRBD2,TGCGCCAGCAGCCAAGAGTGGGAGGGGTTTCGATCGCAGTATTTT,CASSQEWEGFRSQYF
TRBV7-2,many,TRBJ2-1,-,TGTGCCAGCAGCTTAGCTGCAGGGAGCTCCTACAATGAGCAGTTCTTC,CASSLAAGSSYNEQFF
TRBV7-2,few,TRBJ2-3,-,TGTGCCAGCAGCTTGCGAGGGGCCACGGATACGCAGTATTTT,CASSLRGATDTQYF
TRBV6-5,-,TRBJ1-1,-,TGTGCCAGCAGAAAATCAGGGGTAGCTTTCTTT,CASRKSGVAFF
TRBV4-2,-,TRBJ1-3,-,TGTGCCAGCAGCCTCCTACCGAATGGGGAAGTGAACACCATATATTTT,CASSLLPNGEVNTIYF
TRBV9,many,TRBJ2-3,-,TGTGCCAGCAGCGTAGGGGCAGGGGAACCCACGCAGTATTTT,CASSVGAGEPTQYF
TRBV5-1,many,TRBJ2-7,TRBD1,TGCGCCAGCAGCTGGGGGACAGGGTCCTACGAGCAGTACTTC,CASSWGTGSYEQYF
TRBV7-9,many,TRBJ2-3,-,TGTGCCAGCAGCTTAGTTCTGGGGACTGCCTTT,CASSLVLGTAF
TRBV20-1,many,TRBJ2-1,TRBD2,TGCAGTGCTAGAGATACTAGCGGGAGGGCCTCCTACAATGAGCAGTTCTTC,CSARDTSGRASYNEQFF
TRBV7-2,few,TRBJ1-2,-,TGTGCCAGCAGCGGCAGGGGCAGTAGCTATGGCTACACCTTC,CASSGRGSSYGYTF
TRBV20-1,-,TRBJ2-1,-,TGCTGCTTTAATCCGGGACACGGCTCCTACAATGAGCAGTTCTTC,CCFNPGHGSYNEQFF
TRBV29-1,-,TRBJ1-2,-,TGCAGCGTTTTGGGACTTCAAGCTAACTATGGCTACACCTTC,CSVLGLQANYGYTF
TRBV11-2,many,TRBJ2-3,-,TGTGCCAGCAGCTTGTTTGGCGCAGATACGCAGTATTTT,CASSLFGADTQYF
TRBV6-5,few,TRBJ1-2,-,TGTGCCAGCAGTAATGGGGACGGCTACACCTTC,CASSNGDGYTF
TRBV5-1,few,TRBJ2-3,-,TGCGCCAGCAGCTTGGCCGTTAGGTCACACACAGATACGCAGTATTTT,CASSLAVRSHTDTQYF
TRBV13,few,TRBJ2-2,TRBD2,TGTGCCAGCAGCTCTAGCGGGGCCGGGGAGCTGTTTTTT,CASSSSGAGELFF
TRBV2,few,TRBJ1-3,-,TGTGCCAGCAGGGACGGCTCTGGAAACACCATATATTTT,CASRDGSGNTIYF
TRBV4-3,-,TRBJ1-1,-,TGCGCCAGCAGCCAAGATCAGGGGCAGGGGATTGGAGCTTTCTTT,CASSQDQGQGIGAFF
TRBV18,-,TRBJ1-2,-,TGTGCCAGCTCACCGCTCTCTAAGATGACTGGATATGGCTACACCTTC,CASSPLSKMTGYGYTF
TRBV27,many,TRBJ2-1,-,TGTGCCAGCTCAAGGCCCAGCTCCTACAATGAGCAGTTCTTC,CASSRPSSYNEQFF